Below are 24 T cell receptor beta chains sequenced from a single sample in a study of shared clonotypes between healthy human individuals. Measured with immunoSEQ multiplex PCR; TCRdb has only the in-frame clones, and not every one. The data show 2 million to 2.5 million clones, more than 90% seen once. The sample was naive CD4+ T cells sorted from blood. Subset of the sample: CD45RA+ positively selected. These receptors all come from a man between 18 and 29 years old in good health.

The chain couples TRBV5-1 to TRBJ2-1; 10 nucleotides line up with TRBD2. The CDR3 is 16 amino acids. V lost 4 bases to trimming and J lost 0 bases; unmatched junction nucleotides: 4. Germline CDR1 reads SGHRS; CDR2 reads YFSETQ. This chain's CDR3 is CASSVRLAGSYNEQFF. The CDR3 coding sequence is TGCGCCAGCAGCGTTAGACTAGCGGGCTCCTACAATGAGCAGTTCTTC. Full variable domain (remainder filled in from reference TRBV5-1 and TRBJ2-1): KAGVTQTPRYLIKTRGQQVTLSCSPISGHRSVSWYQQTPGQGLQFLFEYFSETQRNKGNFPGRFSGRQFSNSRSEMNVSTLELGDSALYLCASSVRLAGSYNEQFFGPGTRLTVL.

This sequence joins TRBV18 and TRBJ2-1; D could derive from TRBD1 or TRBD2 (5 bases each). V lost 0 bases and J lost 10, with 10 bases in between. Germline CDR1 reads KGHSH; CDR2 reads LQKENI. The CDR3 extends over 13 amino acids. CDR3 protein: CASSPPGVGEQFF. As DNA, the CDR3 is TGTGCCAGCTCACCACCGGGGGTTGGAGAGCAGTTCTTC.

The chain has TRBV29-1 and TRBJ1-2; no reliable D call. This CDR3 has 12 residues. V lost 0 bases to trimming and J lost 9 bases, with 11 bases between them. The germline gives CDR1 SQVTM, CDR2 ANQGSEA. The CDR3 bases are TGCAGCGTTGAAGATCAAAGGAGGAGCTACACCTTC. Amino acid sequence: CSVEDQRRSYTF.

The chain uses TRBV18 and TRBJ1-6; 8 bases agree with TRBD1. V shed 8 bases, J shed 9 bases, and the junction held 12 bases outside the gene matches. Germline V lookup: CDR1 KGHSH, CDR2 LQKENI. This CDR3 is built from 15 residues. CDR3 region: CASSPGQGFSSPLHF. The CDR3 nucleotides read TGTGCCAGCAGCCCTGGACAGGGTTTTAGTTCACCCCTCCACTTT.

CDR3 sequence (DNA): TGTGCCAGCAGTACACAGATTAACTATGGCTACACCTTC. It translates to CASSTQINYGYTF. The chain recombines TRBV2 with TRBJ1-2; D gene unclear. CDR3 length: 13 residues. CDR1 SNHLY and CDR2 FYNNEI come from the germline V gene. Trimming left V 5 bases short and J 1 base short, with 8 bases between.

This chain connects TRBV7-9 to TRBJ2-1, with D unclear. Trimming removed 9 bases from V and 4 bases from J, with 7 bases in between. Germline loops: CDR1 SEHNR, CDR2 FQNEAQ (reference sequence). This CDR3 is built from 11 residues. The CDR3 is CASGVYNEQFF. CDR3 nucleotide sequence: TGTGCCAGTGGAGTATACAATGAGCAGTTCTTC.

The CDR3 DNA reads as TGTGCCAGCAGGAGTGGGGGGAATAATTCACCCCTCCACTTT. Its translation is CASRSGGNNSPLHF. The chain is built from TRBV27 and TRBJ1-6, with TRBD1 as a possible D gene (5 bases). CDR3 length equals 14 residues. Trimming removed 6 bases at V and 5 bases at J, with 11 bases between. Germline CDR1 reads MNHEY; CDR2 reads SMNVEV (reference sequence).

This chain uses TRBV7-2 with TRBJ2-7; the match to TRBD2 covers 7 bases. Germline trimming cut 2 bases from V and 4 bases from J; bases unmatched to any gene: 8. The CDR3 extends over 15 amino acids. Germline CDR1 and CDR2: SGHTA and FQGNSA. In DNA form, the CDR3 reads TGTGCCAGCAGCTTACGTCTAGCGGAGTCATACGAGCAGTACTTC. Protein product: CASSLRLAESYEQYF.

The genes are TRBV7-8 and TRBJ1-6, with D hard to call. This CDR3 region has 15 residues. From germline, CDR1 is SGHVS and CDR2 FQNEAQ. V lost 4 bases and J 2 bases, leaving 9 bases between the germline ends. CDR3 residues: CASSSVVPYNSPLHF. In DNA form, the CDR3 reads TGTGCCAGCAGCTCGGTTGTTCCCTATAATTCACCCCTCCACTTT.

The chain recombines TRBV19 with TRBJ1-1, with D possibly TRBD1 on 6 matching bases. V dropped 5 bases and J dropped 1 base, with 8 bases sitting between them. Germline V gives CDR1 LNHDA, CDR2 SQIVND (reference sequence). This CDR3 region has 13 residues. The CDR3 DNA sequence: TGTGCCAGTAGTTCGACAGGGAACACTGAAGCTTTCTTT. Amino acids: CASSSTGNTEAFF. Full variable domain (outside the CDR3, taken from reference TRBV19 and TRBJ1-1): DGGITQSPKYLFRKEGQNVTLSCEQNLNHDAMYWYRQDPGQGLRLIYYSQIVNDFQKGDIAEGYSVSREKKESFPLTVTSAQKNPTAFYLCASSSTGNTEAFFGQGTRLTVV.

This chain uses TRBV30 with TRBJ1-1; D is undetermined. Per germline, CDR1 GTSNPN and CDR2 SVGIG (reference sequence). V was shortened by 3 bases and J by 2 bases, with 10 bases between the two germline ends. The CDR3 sequence is 13 residues long. This CDR3 is CAWRTVSNTEAFF. The CDR3 DNA reads as TGTGCCTGGAGGACGGTGTCAAACACTGAAGCTTTCTTT.

The chain couples TRBV19 to TRBJ1-2; perhaps TRBD1 as D (6 bases). Trimming took off 4 bases at V and 7 bases at J, with 19 bases between the two ends. The CDR3 is 15 residues long. Germline CDR1 LNHDA, CDR2 SQIVND (reference sequence). The CDR3 protein is CASSSPVGGAGGYTF. The CDR3 DNA sequence: TGTGCCAGTAGTAGCCCCGTGGGGGGCGCGGGTGGCTACACCTTC.

The chain links TRBV28 to TRBJ1-2; 9 nucleotides line up with TRBD1. The CDR3 loop spans 15 amino acids. The V gene's germline CDR1 is MDHEN and CDR2 SYDVKM. J gave up 2 bases and V 4 bases, and 5 bases lay outside the gene matches. The CDR3 nucleotides read TGTGCCAGCAGTTCCACCGGACAGGGGAACTATGGCTACACCTTC. It codes for CASSSTGQGNYGYTF.

This rearrangement joins TRBV11-2 to TRBJ1-2; unclear D gene. Trimming removed 4 bases from V and 7 bases from J, with 16 bases in between. Germline V gene sequence: CDR1 SGHAT, CDR2 FQNNGV. The CDR3 length is 14 residues. CDR3 protein: CASSSLGEGGGYTF. In DNA form, the CDR3 reads TGTGCCAGCAGCTCCCTGGGCGAAGGAGGTGGCTACACCTTC.

V and J are TRBV7-9 and TRBJ1-3; the match to TRBD1 covers 7 bases. From germline, CDR1 is SEHNR and CDR2 FQNEAQ (reference sequence). The junction had 7 bases not matched to a gene; V was cut back by 3 bases and J by 2 bases. The CDR3 covers 16 residues. DNA of the CDR3: TGTGCCAGCAGCTTTGTGACAGGGAAGACTGGAAACACCATATATTTT. Its protein is CASSFVTGKTGNTIYF.

This clone was recorded once. This chain joins TRBV28 and TRBJ1-1, with D tentatively TRBD1 (6 bases). This CDR3 spans 15 amino acids. Per the germline V gene, CDR1 is MDHEN and CDR2 is SYDVKM. V gave up 6 bases and J gave up 5 bases, with 19 bases separating them. DNA of the CDR3: TGTGCCAGCAGCTTGACTGGGGGCGTGAGTACTGAAGCTTTCTTT. Translation: CASSLTGGVSTEAFF. The full variable domain, its missing parts supplied by reference TRBV28 and TRBJ1-1, is DVKVTQSSRYLVKRTGEKVFLECVQDMDHENMFWYRQDPGLGLRLIYFSYDVKMKEKGDIPEGYSVSREKKERFSLILESASTNQTSMYLCASSLTGGVSTEAFFGQGTRLTVV.

As concerns this clone: The identical CDR3 is also encoded by other nucleotide sequences in the sample. This chain connects TRBV2 to TRBJ2-5; D unresolved. Trimming took 6 bases from V and 4 from J, leaving 6 bases between them. The CDR3 runs 11 residues. Germline-derived CDR1 and CDR2 are SNHLY and FYNNEI. The CDR3 protein is CASRVGETQYF. CDR3 DNA: TGTGCCAGCAGGGTGGGAGAGACCCAGTACTTC.

The chain is built from TRBV5-6 and TRBJ1-2; 8 positions agree with TRBD1. Germline values: CDR1 SGHDT, CDR2 YYEEEE. This CDR3 comprises 15 residues. Germline trimming cut 4 bases from V and 7 bases from J; bases unmatched to any gene: 12. CDR3 region: CASSRGPRTGFGYTF. Written as DNA, the CDR3 is TGTGCCAGCAGCCGCGGCCCCCGGACAGGGTTTGGCTACACCTTC.

The chain joins TRBV11-2 to TRBJ2-2; D possibly corresponds to TRBD2 (6 bases). The CDR3 runs to 16 residues. Trimming pared 4 bases from V and 2 bases from J, leaving 14 bases between. Germline CDR1 is SGHAT and CDR2 is FQNNGV. CDR3 sequence reads: CASSSIPGLNTGELFF. Here the CDR3 DNA reads TGTGCCAGCAGCTCCATCCCGGGACTTAACACCGGGGAGCTGTTTTTT.

The rearrangement links TRBV6-6 to TRBJ1-3; TRBD1 aligns across 7 bases. CDR1 and CDR2 from the germline V gene are MNHNY and SVGAGI (reference sequence). The V segment lost 7 bases and the J segment 3 bases; nucleotides outside the gene matches: 6. The CDR3 is 14 amino acids. CDR3 in DNA: TGTGCCAGCACCCGCACAGGGGTTGGAAACACCATATATTTT. Amino acids: CASTRTGVGNTIYF.

On this clone itself: Other nucleotide sequences from this sample produce the same CDR3. J is TRBJ1-3 and V is TRBV10-3; D is possibly TRBD1 (5 bases). V was pared by 3 bases and J by 0 bases, with 6 bases between. The CDR3 runs to 14 residues. Germline V gene sequence: CDR1 ENHRY, CDR2 SYGVKD. CDR3: CAISDRGSGNTIYF. CDR3 DNA sequence: TGTGCCATCAGTGATAGGGGCTCTGGAAACACCATATATTTT.

The V gene is TRBV6-1, the J gene TRBJ1-2; the D is unclear. The CDR3 contains 13 residues. V lost 1 base and J 8 bases, leaving 11 bases between the germline ends. Germline CDR1 and CDR2: MNHNS and SASEGT. CDR3 DNA sequence: TGTGCCAGCAGTGAAGATGGCACCCGGGGCTACACCTTC. Its translation is CASSEDGTRGYTF.

The rearrangement joins TRBV14 to TRBJ1-5; no clear D. From germline, CDR1 is SGHDN and CDR2 FVKESK. The germline V and J ends were trimmed by 0 bases and 3 bases, with 18 bases remaining between them. This CDR3 region has 18 residues. CDR3 sequence (DNA): TGTGCCAGCAGCCAAGATCGCCAAGCGGTGGTGGCCAATCAGCCCCAGCATTTT. Translating it yields CASSQDRQAVVANQPQHF.

This clone was seen just once. Here the CDR3 DNA reads TGTGCCAGTAGTATATTGGGGGGCAAAGTCTACGAGCAGTACTTC. Protein: CASSILGGKVYEQYF. V and J are TRBV19 and TRBJ2-7, with D tentatively TRBD1 or TRBD2 (6 bases each). Deletions cut 2 bases from V and 3 bases from J, with 14 bases between. This CDR3 is built from 15 residues. In germline, CDR1 is LNHDA, CDR2 SQIVND (reference sequence).